Listed here are 20 T cell receptor beta chains from one sample, sequenced in a study of shared clonotypes between healthy human individuals. Only in-frame clones appear in the TCRdb table, and some are missing; sequencing was by immunoSEQ multiplex PCR. The repertoire has more than 2,000,000 clones, around nine tenths of them found once; the top ten carry over 0.12%. Material for sequencing was naive CD4+ T cells sorted from blood. The sample's subset: CD45RA+ positively selected. The source of these receptors is a man aged 18 to 30 in good health.

The chain joins TRBV4-1 to TRBJ2-1; 9 bases are shared with TRBD2. Trimming cost V 1 base and J 2 bases; bases outside gene matches: 15. Germline CDR1 and CDR2: MGHRA and YSYEKL. This CDR3 region has 20 residues. The CDR3 protein is CASSQGVLERGDLTYNEQFF. As DNA, the CDR3 is TGCGCCAGCAGCCAAGGGGTTTTGGAGCGGGGGGACCTTACCTACAATGAGCAGTTCTTC.

The genes are TRBV7-2 and TRBJ1-1, with a tentative D call TRBD1 (6 bases). The V gene lost 5 bases and the J gene lost 11 bases, with 18 bases spanning the gap. CDR3 length: 13 amino acids. Per germline, CDR1 SGHTA and CDR2 FQGNSA. CDR3: CASSTDKFQGAFF. CDR3 DNA sequence: TGTGCCAGCAGCACAGATAAATTCCAGGGGGCTTTCTTT.

The chain has TRBV4-1 and TRBJ1-5; 7 bases line up with TRBD1. Trimming cost V 4 bases and J 7 bases; bases outside gene matches: 22. CDR3 size: 19 residues. Germline assignment: CDR1 MGHRA and CDR2 YSYEKL. The CDR3 DNA is TGCGCCAGCAGCCCCTCGTTTGAAATACGGGACAGAGTACGACAGCCCCAGCATTTT. Its translation is CASSPSFEIRDRVRQPQHF.

The genes are TRBV27 and TRBJ2-4; either TRBD1 or TRBD2 may fit D (5 bases each). Germline-derived CDR1 and CDR2 are MNHEY and SMNVEV (reference sequence). Deletions cut 7 bases from V and 5 bases from J, with 12 bases between. The CDR3 spans 13 residues. CDR3 residues: CASTGTVENIQYF. CDR3 nucleotide sequence: TGTGCCAGCACAGGGACGGTGGAAAACATTCAGTACTTC.

This clone was picked up one time. The gene calls are TRBV11-2 and TRBJ1-5, with D possibly matching TRBD1 (5 bases). The CDR3 extends over 15 amino acids. CDR1 and CDR2 (germline): SGHAT, FQNNGV. Trimming took off 4 bases at V and 2 bases at J, with 12 bases between the two ends. This CDR3 is CASSSQGNGNQPQHF. The CDR3, as DNA: TGTGCCAGCAGCTCTCAGGGAAACGGCAATCAGCCCCAGCATTTT.

This clone was seen only once. The rearrangement links TRBV18 to TRBJ1-5, with a possible D match to TRBD1 (6 bases). The CDR3 length is 16 residues. The V and J ends lost 3 bases and 4 bases respectively, with 16 bases between them. Germline CDR1 and CDR2: KGHSH and LQKENI. In DNA, the CDR3 is TGTGCCAGCTCACCGAATGAAAGGACAGTAAATCAGCCCCAGCATTTT. This gives the protein CASSPNERTVNQPQHF.

The chain uses TRBV5-1 and TRBJ2-1; TRBD2 matches at 15 bases. V lost 7 bases, J lost 3 bases, and 5 bases stayed unmatched. Germline V gene data show CDR1 as SGHRS and CDR2 as YFSETQ. The CDR3 sequence is 16 residues long. CDR3 sequence (DNA): TGCGCCAGCCTGGGGACTAGCGGGGGGATCTACAATGAGCAGTTCTTC. Translated, it gives CASLGTSGGIYNEQFF.

V usage is TRBV7-2 and J usage is TRBJ2-7; D not resolved. Trimming shortened V by 4 bases and J by 2 bases, and 9 bases separated the two germline ends. Germline V CDR1 and CDR2: SGHTA, FQGNSA. This CDR3 has 13 residues. CDR3 sequence reads: CASSSGRTYEQYF. Here the CDR3 DNA reads TGTGCCAGCAGCTCGGGCAGGACCTACGAGCAGTACTTC.

The chain recombines TRBV7-3 with TRBJ2-3; a weak D match, TRBD2 (6 bases). In germline, CDR1 is SGHTA, CDR2 FQGTGA. V was pared by 5 bases and J by 3 bases, with 15 bases between. The length of the CDR3 is 15 residues. The CDR3, as DNA: TGTGCCAGCAGCGCTGGGACTGCCTATACAGATACGCAGTATTTT. Translation: CASSAGTAYTDTQYF. Together with reference TRBV7-3 and TRBJ2-3, the CDR3 gives the full variable domain: GAGVSQTPSNKVTEKGKYVELRCDPISGHTALYWYRQSLGQGPEFLIYFQGTGAADDSGLPNDRFFAVRPEGSVSTLKIQRTERGDSAVYLCASSAGTAYTDTQYFGPGTRLTVL.

A single count supports this clone. The chain employs TRBV7-9 and TRBJ2-7; no firm D call. Germline CDR1 and CDR2: SEHNR and FQNEAQ (reference sequence). The length of the CDR3 is 14 residues. The V gene lost 4 bases and the J gene lost 6 bases, with 16 bases spanning the gap. CDR3 in amino acids: CASSSLTYTGEQYF. The CDR3 region has the DNA TGTGCCAGCAGCTCTCTGACATACACTGGCGAGCAGTACTTC.

This clone has just one count. The genes are TRBV2 and TRBJ2-3; D possibly corresponds to TRBD1 (6 bases). V was cut by 6 bases and J by 4 bases, with 11 bases left in between. Germline V gene lookup returns CDR1 SNHLY and CDR2 FYNNEI. This CDR3 is 13 amino acids long. The CDR3 loop reads CASRMDSPDTQYF. In DNA, the CDR3 is TGTGCCAGCAGAATGGACAGTCCAGATACGCAGTATTTT. Together with reference TRBV2 and TRBJ2-3, the CDR3 gives the full variable domain: EPEVTQTPSHQVTQMGQEVILRCVPISNHLYFYWYRQILGQKVEFLVSFYNNEISEKSEIFDDQFSVERPDGSNFTLKIRSTKLEDSAMYFCASRMDSPDTQYFGPGTRLTVL.

V gene TRBV20-1 combines with J gene TRBJ2-7; the D gene could be TRBD1 or TRBD2 (5 bases each). The V end was cut by 5 bases, the J end by 6 bases, with 11 bases between. Germline assignment: CDR1 DFQATT and CDR2 SNEGSKA (reference sequence). The CDR3 runs 11 residues. CDR3: CSAGTLREQYF. The CDR3 coding sequence is TGCAGTGCTGGGACCCTCCGCGAGCAGTACTTC.

V is TRBV6-6 and J is TRBJ2-7, with 8 bases lining up with TRBD1. V was pared by 5 bases and J by 5 bases, with 2 bases of the junction left unmatched. Germline V gene lookup returns CDR1 MNHNY and CDR2 SVGAGI (reference sequence). This CDR3 has 12 amino acids. CDR3 loop: CASSLTGDEQYF. The CDR3 DNA sequence: TGTGCCAGCAGTCTGACAGGGGACGAGCAGTACTTC.

The chain combines TRBV19 with TRBJ1-6, with D uncertain. This CDR3 is 14 amino acids long. V shed 3 bases and J shed 9 bases, with 12 bases lying between them. Germline assignment: CDR1 LNHDA and CDR2 SQIVND (reference sequence). CDR3 bases: TGTGCCAGTAGTATGTTCGGGGTGGGTTCACCCCTCCACTTT. This gives the protein CASSMFGVGSPLHF.

J is TRBJ1-5 and V is TRBV10-2; TRBD1 aligns across 7 bases. This CDR3 has 14 amino acids. Unmatched junction bases numbered 2, after V lost 1 base and J lost 5 bases. CDR1 and CDR2 from the germline V gene are WSHSY and SAAADI. The CDR3 DNA follows: TGCGCCAGCAGTGAGTGGACAGGCGATCAGCCCCAGCATTTT. Its protein is CASSEWTGDQPQHF.

A word on this clone: Other DNA sequences in this specimen translate into the identical CDR3. This chain joins TRBV30 and TRBJ1-2, with no clear D. V was cut by 0 bases and J by 2 bases, with 10 bases left in between. The CDR3 is made up of 14 amino acids. Germline V gives CDR1 GTSNPN, CDR2 SVGIG (reference sequence). CDR3 amino acids: CAWSVGGSNYGYTF. In DNA, the CDR3 is TGTGCCTGGAGTGTAGGAGGGAGCAACTATGGCTACACCTTC.

This chain links TRBV10-2 with TRBJ2-7; 9 bases are a match to TRBD1. J gave up 1 base and V 4 bases, and 11 bases lay outside the gene matches. The CDR3 sequence is 17 residues long. The V gene's germline CDR1 is WSHSY and CDR2 SAAADI. The CDR3 reads CASSGMWDRAASYEQYF. CDR3 sequence (DNA): TGCGCCAGCAGTGGGATGTGGGACAGGGCAGCTTCCTACGAGCAGTACTTC.

This clone appeared once. The chain combines TRBV5-1 with TRBJ2-6, with no clear D. Germline values: CDR1 SGHRS, CDR2 YFSETQ. Trimming left V 2 bases short and J 0 bases short, with 9 bases between. This CDR3 region has 16 residues. CDR3 residues: CASSFRASSGANVLTF. For the CDR3, the DNA is TGCGCCAGCAGCTTTCGGGCGAGCTCTGGGGCCAACGTCCTGACTTTC.

The J gene is TRBJ2-5, the V gene TRBV12-2; the tabulated D call, TRBD2, remains unverified against the DNA. TRBV12-2 constitutes a pseudogene. The CDR3 is made up of 13 amino acids. CDR3 DNA sequence: TGTGCAAGTCGCACCTCTAGGGAGGAGACCCAGTACTTC. Amino acids: CASRTSREETQYF.

This clone was detected once. The chain employs TRBV11-2 and TRBJ2-7; 7 bases match TRBD2. The germline CDR1 and CDR2 sequences are SGHAT and FQNNGV. V was pared by 3 bases and J by 5 bases, with 10 bases of the junction left unmatched. The CDR3 extends over 15 amino acids. Here the CDR3 reads CASSLGGSIGHEQYF. The CDR3 DNA reads TGTGCCAGCAGCTTGGGCGGGAGCATTGGCCACGAGCAGTACTTC.